A single sample is the source of the 19 T cell receptor beta chains below, sequenced in a study of blood T cell repertoires in COVID-19. Sequenced by immunoSEQ multiplex PCR; TCRdb stores in-frame clones only, minus some. This table holds tens of thousands of clones, around 87% found once. The source material was peripheral blood. Receptors were obtained from a woman aged 55-69 years with COVID-19, enrolled during active disease.

V is TRBV6-2 or TRBV6-3 and J is TRBJ2-7; 7 bases fit TRBD1. CDR3 length: 13 amino acids. Trimming took 6 bases from V and 2 from J; bases not matched to a gene: 4. Germline V gene sequence: CDR1 MNHEY, CDR2 SVGEGT. Here the CDR3 reads CASSRQGPYEQYF. The DNA for the CDR3 is TGTGCCAGCAGCCGACAGGGTCCCTACGAGCAGTACTTC.

Note on this clone: This CDR3 is also generated by other DNA sequences in the sample. The chain links TRBV14 to TRBJ1-3, with a tentative D call TRBD1 (6 bases). V lost 8 bases and J 4 bases, leaving 21 bases between the germline ends. CDR3 length equals 16 residues. Per germline, CDR1 SGHDN and CDR2 FVKESK. The CDR3 DNA is TGTGCCAGCGCTAGTATTCTAGCAGGGGACGGAAACACCATATATTTT. Translated, it gives CASASILAGDGNTIYF.

This chain joins TRBV11-3 and TRBJ1-5; 8 bases align to TRBD1. The length of the CDR3 is 16 residues. V lost 5 bases to trimming and J lost 2 bases; unmatched junction nucleotides: 8. Germline lookup yields CDR1 SGHNT and CDR2 YENEEA. The CDR3 sequence is CASSVSGGWGNQPQHF. As DNA, the CDR3 is TGTGCCAGCAGCGTTTCAGGGGGCTGGGGCAATCAGCCCCAGCATTTT.

V is TRBV19 and J is TRBJ2-1, with TRBD1 matching 7 bases. The CDR3 totals 16 residues. From germline, CDR1 is LNHDA and CDR2 SQIVND (reference sequence). After removal of 0 bases from V and 8 bases from J, the junction contained 10 bases not matched to a gene. The CDR3: CASSIDKGARGDEQFF. CDR3 coding DNA: TGTGCCAGTAGTATAGATAAGGGGGCCCGGGGCGATGAGCAGTTCTTC.

The rearrangement uses TRBV27 and TRBJ1-5, with 8 bases lining up with TRBD1. Trimming removed 3 bases from V and 11 bases from J; junction bases left unmatched: 9. Germline V gene lookup returns CDR1 MNHEY and CDR2 SMNVEV (reference sequence). CDR3 length: 14 amino acids. The CDR3 DNA reads TGTGCCAGCAGTTTGACCACAGGGGGGCAAGCCCAGCATTTT. Its protein is CASSLTTGGQAQHF.

The chain is built from TRBV19 and TRBJ2-7; 15 nucleotides align to TRBD2. Per germline, CDR1 LNHDA and CDR2 SQIVND (reference sequence). J was trimmed by 6 bases and V by 5 bases; bases with no gene match: 5. The CDR3 loop spans 15 amino acids. The CDR3 DNA is TGTGCCAGTAGTTCCGGACTAGCGGGAGGGCCCGAGCAGTACTTC. Translated: CASSSGLAGGPEQYF. The whole variable domain, filled in from reference TRBV19 and TRBJ2-7, reads DGGITQSPKYLFRKEGQNVTLSCEQNLNHDAMYWYRQDPGQGLRLIYYSQIVNDFQKGDIAEGYSVSREKKESFPLTVTSAQKNPTAFYLCASSSGLAGGPEQYFGPGTRLTVT.

This rearrangement joins TRBV6-5 to TRBJ1-4; D possibly corresponds to TRBD1 (5 bases). CDR3 length equals 13 residues. V was pared by 7 bases and J by 4 bases, with 10 bases between. The germline CDR1 and CDR2 sequences are MNHEY and SVGAGI. The DNA for the CDR3 is TGTGCCAGCACCCAGGGTTATAATGAAAAACTGTTTTTT. Protein product: CASTQGYNEKLFF.

This clone was picked up one time. The CDR3 sequence: CASSSGSLNEQFF. The CDR3 DNA reads as TGTGCCAGCAGCTCTGGTAGCCTCAATGAGCAGTTCTTC. The chain is built from TRBV12-3 or TRBV12-4 and TRBJ2-1; D not certain. The CDR3 has 13 residues. V dropped 6 bases and J dropped 6 bases, with 12 bases sitting between them.

A note on this clone: The junction departs from the called germline gene at one end, perhaps through a read error. The chain couples TRBV19 to TRBJ2-1; 11 nucleotides line up with TRBD2. Germline lookup yields CDR1 LNHDA and CDR2 SQIVND (reference sequence). This CDR3 is built from 14 residues. This CDR3 reads CASRIAGGDNEQFF. CDR3 coding DNA: TGTGCCAGTAGGATAGCGGGAGGGGACAATGAGCAGTTCTTC.

The chain recombines TRBV5-4 with TRBJ2-5; 11 bases agree with TRBD2. V trimming: 9 bases; J trimming: 5 bases; junction bases outside the gene matches: 9. The CDR3 covers 14 residues. The V gene's germline CDR1 is SGHNT and CDR2 YYREEE (reference sequence). The CDR3 reads CATLLAGVGETQYF. The CDR3, as DNA: TGTGCCACCCTACTAGCGGGAGTAGGGGAGACCCAGTACTTC. Filled out from reference TRBV5-4 and TRBJ2-5, the complete variable domain reads ETGVTQSPTHLIKTRGQQVTLRCSSQSGHNTVSWYQQALGQGPQFIFQYYREEENGRGNFPPRFSGLQFPNYSSELNVNALELDDSALYLCATLLAGVGETQYFGPGTRLLVL.

The chain combines TRBV7-2 with TRBJ2-7; 11 bases line up with TRBD2. Germline values: CDR1 SGHTA, CDR2 FQGNSA. The CDR3 has 16 amino acids. The ends lost 2 bases at V and 2 bases at J; junction bases unmatched: 5. The CDR3 nucleotides read TGTGCCAGCAGCTTACGACTAGCGGGACTAACCTACGAGCAGTACTTC. Its translation: CASSLRLAGLTYEQYF.

The chain uses TRBV27 and TRBJ1-3, with D possibly matching TRBD1 (6 bases). Trimming cost V 3 bases and J 4 bases, with 7 bases left between them. This CDR3 contains 13 residues. Germline V gives CDR1 MNHEY, CDR2 SMNVEV (reference sequence). CDR3: CASSFQGGNTIYF. The CDR3 coding sequence is TGTGCCAGCAGTTTTCAGGGGGGAAACACCATATATTTT.

The V call is TRBV21-1, the J call TRBJ1-4. TRBV21-1 is deemed a pseudogene. The CDR3 totals 18 residues. The CDR3 reads CASSKCGRVSATNEKLFF. As DNA, the CDR3 is TGTGCCAGCAGCAAATGTGGGCGGGTGTCCGCAACTAATGAAAAACTGTTTTTT.

The gene calls are TRBV5-1 and TRBJ2-1, with a weak D call TRBD2 (5 bases). Trimming took 1 base from V and 6 from J, leaving 14 bases between them. The CDR3 has 15 amino acids. Germline values: CDR1 SGHRS, CDR2 YFSETQ. CDR3 nucleotides: TGCGCCAGCAGCTTGACTCTCGGGGAAGGCAATGAGCAGTTCTTC. Translated: CASSLTLGEGNEQFF.

The V and J genes are TRBV19 and TRBJ1-1; D is perhaps TRBD1 (5 bases). V was pared by 0 bases and J by 1 base, with 12 bases between. Germline V gene sequence: CDR1 LNHDA, CDR2 SQIVND (reference sequence). The CDR3 has 16 amino acids. Here the CDR3 reads CASSIDLFRANTEAFF. The DNA for the CDR3 is TGTGCCAGTAGTATAGATCTATTCAGGGCGAACACTGAAGCTTTCTTT.

V is TRBV5-8 and J is TRBJ1-3; D gene unclear. The length of the CDR3 is 14 residues. Germline V CDR1 and CDR2: SGHTS, YDEGEE. V was trimmed by 0 bases and J by 4 bases, leaving 8 bases between them. CDR3 sequence reads: CASSLGPIGNTIYF. In nucleotides, the CDR3 is TGTGCCAGCAGCTTGGGGCCGATCGGAAACACCATATATTTT.

The count of this clone is one. V gene TRBV9 combines with J gene TRBJ2-7, with D perhaps matching TRBD2 (5 bases). This CDR3 region has 14 residues. CDR1 is SGDLS, CDR2 YYNGEE, per germline. The V and J ends lost 4 bases and 1 base respectively, with 12 bases between them. In nucleotides, the CDR3 is TGTGCCAGCAGCCCGGGGAGCGGTTCCTACGAGCAGTACTTC. Translation: CASSPGSGSYEQYF.

The table lists this clone with a count of one. This chain joins TRBV9 and TRBJ2-7, with D perhaps matching TRBD2 (7 bases). From germline, CDR1 is SGDLS and CDR2 YYNGEE. V was clipped by 0 bases and J by 3 bases, with 13 bases between them. There are 15 residues in the CDR3. In DNA, the CDR3 is TGTGCCAGCAGCGTAGAAGGGGGAGGGAACTACGAGCAGTACTTC. Translation: CASSVEGGGNYEQYF.

V gene TRBV7-9 combines with J gene TRBJ1-1; 7 bases line up with TRBD1. In germline, CDR1 is SEHNR, CDR2 FQNEAQ (reference sequence). CDR3 length: 15 residues. The ends lost 11 bases at V and 1 base at J; junction bases unmatched: 13. The CDR3 loop is CASGTPGQSNTEAFF. CDR3 sequence (DNA): TGTGCCTCAGGGACCCCGGGACAGTCGAACACTGAAGCTTTCTTT. Based on the CDR3 plus reference TRBV7-9 and TRBJ1-1, the full variable domain is DTGVSQNPRHKITKRGQNVTFRCDPISEHNRLYWYRQTLGQGPEFLTYFQNEAQLEKSRLLSDRFSAERPKGSFSTLEIQRTEQGDSAMYLCASGTPGQSNTEAFFGQGTRLTVV.